Listed here is a single T cell receptor beta chain. Assay: immunoSEQ multiplex PCR; the TCRdb copy retains only in-frame clones and omits some. The data show 70,000 to 95,000 clones, roughly nine tenths seen once. Per germline, CDR1 LNHDA and CDR2 SQIVND (reference sequence). The J segment lost 4 bases and the V segment lost 8 bases, leaving 6 bases of the junction unmatched. The CDR3 runs 14 residues. The sample originates from a study of OX40 agonist ivuxolimab in advanced cancers. Study at large: Patients with prior anti-PD-1, anti-PD-L1 or anti-CTLA-4 therapy were eligible; about 40% had some.

The sequencing used CD4+ or CD8+ T cells sorted from blood, collected in a trial of the OX40 agonist ivuxolimab. The TCR comes from an adult with an advanced solid tumor such as melanoma, head and neck, liver or kidney cancer. The chain employs TRBV19 and TRBJ1-5; the match to TRBD1 covers 9 bases. DNA for the CDR3: TGTGCCAGTGACACAGGGGGCCGGAATCAGCCCCAGCATTTT. It specifies CASDTGGRNQPQHF.